This T cell receptor beta chain derives from a study of blood T cell repertoires in COVID-19. Study context: From T cells, B-cell-depleted T cells, or PBMCs came the material, which was cDNA or gDNA.

Germline CDR1 and CDR2: ENHRY and SYGVKD. V dropped 6 bases and J dropped 1; count of bases not matched to a gene: 6. The CDR3 has 14 amino acids. Authors' methods: The authors estimated nucleated cell counts from reference gene primer amplification. Sequencing used immunoSEQ multiplex PCR; TCRdb keeps in-frame clones, though not all of them. Clone size and V and J calls were adopted from that table, with D and trimming inferred from the DNA. The sample shows some 250,000 clones, about 86% of them seen only once. The source of this sequence is an elderly man with acute or convalescent COVID-19. What was sequenced was peripheral blood. The chain joins TRBV10-3 to TRBJ2-7, with TRBD2 identical over 7 bases. CDR3 in DNA: TGTGCCATCAGGGAACTAGCGAATTCCTACGAGCAGTACTTC. This codes for CAIRELANSYEQYF.